This TCR beta chain was captured in a study of a mutant IDH1 vaccine in newly diagnosed glioma (dated by TCRdb to the early 2020s). About the study as a whole: The roughly 35 treated patients were around 60% male and about 40% female, with a mean age of approximately 40 years. Before enrollment, patients had received standard therapy of radiotherapy alone, temozolomide alone, or radiochemotherapy with temozolomide; most received the combination. Six visits were used for peripheral blood collection: V03 (baseline), V05, V07, V10, V12 and V13. Longitudinal TCRB deep sequencing was performed for 20 to 25 treated patients wherever samples were available for exploratory analyses. Beyond this particular receptor, the publication reports: Changes in the top peripheral T cell clonotypes picked up by TCRB sequencing did not appear to be linked to pseudoprogression. The authors stated that sample limitations prevented analyses of patient blood samples from being reproduced. Vaccine-induced immune responses across multiple MHC alleles were detected in 93.3% of patients. PBMC samples for TCRB deep sequencing were selected based on availability.

Trimmed from V: 2 bases; trimmed from J: 4 bases; junction bases lacking a gene match: 7. The germline V gene sets CDR1 to SGHDT and CDR2 to YYEEEE. The CDR3 numbers 16 residues from cysteine through phenylalanine. Only the CDR3 part of the read is kept: 48 bases, read in frame from the first base. On this clone: Its recognized antigen is unknown. No much larger clonotype is one base removed from it; base qualities were not supplied.

The time point label, as the study defines it: baseline, week 1 (first vaccination visit). Interpreted using the paper, the treatment or condition label stands for: pre-vaccination baseline after standard-of-care therapy. Donors had newly diagnosed WHO grade 3 or 4 IDH1-mutant astrocytomas with loss of nuclear ATRX. The samples were drawn from NOA16, a multicentre, single-arm, open-label phase I trial in Germany that tested a mutant IDH1 peptide vaccine in humans for the first time. Blood drawn at visit V03 was used as the baseline sample for immunogenicity testing. Genomic DNA for TCRB sequencing was extracted from EDTA blood using the DNeasy Blood and Tissue Kit. The method behind the library was the immunoSEQ multiplex PCR assay. Rearranged TCR beta chain sequences were amplified with the hsTCRB Kit following the manufacturer's protocol. Sequencing of TCRB libraries was carried out on an Illumina MiSeq. Per the original workflow: Demultiplexing, trimming and gene mapping were performed with the kit vendor's proprietary platform. The clones in this table, taken by TCRdb from immuneACCESS, are in-frame only. Not every clone is retained; where verified, under half of the shortfall comes from an unresolved V gene, and the cause of the rest is unknown. The V and J calls and the clone size are those of that table, but D and trimming were determined from the DNA. This sample comprises about 67,000 clones, about four fifths of them detected only once. The top ten constitute about 4.8% of the sample.

This clonotype was obtained from a young woman with glioma. Some clones in this sample may be carry-over from other donors' samples. The chain links TRBV5-6 with TRBJ2-7, with TRBD2 identical over 12 junction bases. The specimen was peripheral blood mononuclear cells (PBMCs), collected from a glioma patient treated with radiotherapy, temozolomide or both. The CDR3 corresponds to CASSFPLAGGPYEQYF. The DNA reads TGTGCCAGCAGCTTTCCCCTAGCGGGAGGGCCTTACGAGCAGTACTTC.